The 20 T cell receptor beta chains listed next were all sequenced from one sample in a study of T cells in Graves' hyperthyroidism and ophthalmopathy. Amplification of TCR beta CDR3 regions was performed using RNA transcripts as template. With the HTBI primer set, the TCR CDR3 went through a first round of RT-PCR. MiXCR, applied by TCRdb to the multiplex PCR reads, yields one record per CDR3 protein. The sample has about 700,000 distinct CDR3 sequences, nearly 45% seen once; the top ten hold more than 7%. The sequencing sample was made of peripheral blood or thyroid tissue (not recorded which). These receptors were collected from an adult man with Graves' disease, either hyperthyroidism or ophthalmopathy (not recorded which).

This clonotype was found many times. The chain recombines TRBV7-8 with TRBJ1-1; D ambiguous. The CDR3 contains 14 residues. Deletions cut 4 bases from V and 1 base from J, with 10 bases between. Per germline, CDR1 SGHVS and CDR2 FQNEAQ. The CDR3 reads CASSSSGGNTEAFF. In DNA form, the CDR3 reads TGTGCCAGCAGCTCATCGGGAGGGAACACTGAAGCTTTCTTT.

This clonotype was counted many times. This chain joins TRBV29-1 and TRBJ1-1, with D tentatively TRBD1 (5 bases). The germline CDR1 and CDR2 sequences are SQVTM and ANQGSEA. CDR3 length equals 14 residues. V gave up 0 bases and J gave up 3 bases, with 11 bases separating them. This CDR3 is CSVEDLRGDTEAFF. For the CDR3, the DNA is TGCAGCGTTGAAGATCTTAGGGGAGACACTGAAGCTTTCTTT.

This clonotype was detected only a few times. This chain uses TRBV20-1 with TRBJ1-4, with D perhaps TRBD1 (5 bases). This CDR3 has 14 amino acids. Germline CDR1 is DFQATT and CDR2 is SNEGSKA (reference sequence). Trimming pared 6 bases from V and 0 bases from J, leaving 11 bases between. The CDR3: CSAARGPTNEKLFF. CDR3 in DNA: TGCAGTGCAGCCCGGGGCCCAACTAATGAAAAACTGTTTTTT.

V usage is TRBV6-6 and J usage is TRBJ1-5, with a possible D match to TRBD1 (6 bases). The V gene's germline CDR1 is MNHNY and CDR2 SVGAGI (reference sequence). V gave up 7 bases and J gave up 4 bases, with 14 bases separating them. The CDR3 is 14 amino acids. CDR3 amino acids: CASNTGITNQPQHF. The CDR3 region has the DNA TGTGCCAGCAACACAGGGATCACAAATCAGCCCCAGCATTTT.

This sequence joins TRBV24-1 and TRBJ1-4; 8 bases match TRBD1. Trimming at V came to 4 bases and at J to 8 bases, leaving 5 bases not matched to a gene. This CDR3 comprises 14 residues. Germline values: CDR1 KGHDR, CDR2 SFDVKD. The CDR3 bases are TGTGCCACCAGTGACGGACAGGGAAGAGAAAAACTGTTTTTT. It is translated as CATSDGQGREKLFF.

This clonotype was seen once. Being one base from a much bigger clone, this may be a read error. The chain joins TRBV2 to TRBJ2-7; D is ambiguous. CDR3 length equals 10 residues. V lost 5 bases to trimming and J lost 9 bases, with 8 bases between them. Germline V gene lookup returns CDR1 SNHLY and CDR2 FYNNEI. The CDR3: CASSIHGQYF. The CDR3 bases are TGTGCCAGCAGTATCCACGGGCAGTACTTC.

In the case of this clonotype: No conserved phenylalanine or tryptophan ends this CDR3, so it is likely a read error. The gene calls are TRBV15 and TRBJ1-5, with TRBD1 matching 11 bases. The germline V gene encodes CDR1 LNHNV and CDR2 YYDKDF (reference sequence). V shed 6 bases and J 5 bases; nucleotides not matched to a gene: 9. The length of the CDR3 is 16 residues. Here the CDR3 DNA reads TGTGCCACCAGAACCGGGACAGGGGGGGATGATCAGCCCCAGCATCTT. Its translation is CATRTGTGGDDQPQHL.

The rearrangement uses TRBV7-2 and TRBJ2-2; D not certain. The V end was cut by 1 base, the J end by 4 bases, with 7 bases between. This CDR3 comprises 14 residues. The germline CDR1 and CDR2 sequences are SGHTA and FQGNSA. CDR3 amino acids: CASSLDQATGELFF. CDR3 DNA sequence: TGTGCCAGCAGCTTAGATCAGGCCACCGGGGAGCTGTTTTTT.

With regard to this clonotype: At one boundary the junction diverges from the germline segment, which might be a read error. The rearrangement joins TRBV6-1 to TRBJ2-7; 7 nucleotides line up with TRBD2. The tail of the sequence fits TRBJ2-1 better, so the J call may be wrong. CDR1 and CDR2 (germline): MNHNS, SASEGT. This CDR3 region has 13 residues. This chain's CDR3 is CAISAEGRDEQFF. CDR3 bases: TGTGCCATCAGTGCTGAGGGGAGGGATGAGCAGTTCTTC.

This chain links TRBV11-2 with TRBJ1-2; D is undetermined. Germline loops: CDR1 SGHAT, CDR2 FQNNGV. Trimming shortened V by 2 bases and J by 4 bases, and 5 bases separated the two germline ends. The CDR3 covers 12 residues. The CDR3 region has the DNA TGTGCCAGCAGCTTATTTAGCTATGGCTACACCTTC. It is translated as CASSLFSYGYTF.

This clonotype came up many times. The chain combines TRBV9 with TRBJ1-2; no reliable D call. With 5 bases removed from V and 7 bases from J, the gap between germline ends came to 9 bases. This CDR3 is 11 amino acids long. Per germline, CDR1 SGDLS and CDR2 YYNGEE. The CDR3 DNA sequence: TGTGCCAGCAGGCGGCTCGGTGGCTACACCTTC. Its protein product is CASRRLGGYTF.

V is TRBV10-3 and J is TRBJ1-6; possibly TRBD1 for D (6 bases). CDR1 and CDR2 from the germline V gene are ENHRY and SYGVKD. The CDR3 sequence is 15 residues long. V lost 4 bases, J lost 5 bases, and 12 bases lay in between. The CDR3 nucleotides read TGTGCCATCAGTGCTAGGGGGTCCGATAATTCACCCCTCCACTTT. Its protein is CAISARGSDNSPLHF.

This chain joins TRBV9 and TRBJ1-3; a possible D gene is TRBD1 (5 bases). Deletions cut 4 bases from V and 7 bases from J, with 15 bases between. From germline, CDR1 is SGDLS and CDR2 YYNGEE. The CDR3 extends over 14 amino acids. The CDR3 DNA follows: TGTGCCAGCAGCAACGAAGGGACCGGGAACACCATATATTTT. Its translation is CASSNEGTGNTIYF.

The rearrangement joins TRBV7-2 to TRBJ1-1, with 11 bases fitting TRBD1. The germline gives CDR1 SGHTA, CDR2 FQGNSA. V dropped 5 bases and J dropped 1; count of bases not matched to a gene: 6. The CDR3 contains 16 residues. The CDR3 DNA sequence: TGTGCCAGCAGCCGGACAGGGGGCAAAAGGAACACTGAAGCTTTCTTT. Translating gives CASSRTGGKRNTEAFF. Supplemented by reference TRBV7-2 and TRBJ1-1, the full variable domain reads GAGVSQSPSNKVTEKGKDVELRCDPISGHTALYWYRQSLGQGLEFLIYFQGNSAPDKSGLPSDRFSAERTGGSVSTLTIQRTQQEDSAVYLCASSRTGGKRNTEAFFGQGTRLTVV.

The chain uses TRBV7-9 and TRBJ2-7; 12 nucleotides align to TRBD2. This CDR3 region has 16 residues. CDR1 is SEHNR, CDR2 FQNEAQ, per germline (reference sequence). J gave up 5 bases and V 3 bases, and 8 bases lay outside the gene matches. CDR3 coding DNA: TGTGCCAGCAGCTTGGACGGACTAGCGGGATTCCACGAGCAGTACTTC. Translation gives CASSLDGLAGFHEQYF.

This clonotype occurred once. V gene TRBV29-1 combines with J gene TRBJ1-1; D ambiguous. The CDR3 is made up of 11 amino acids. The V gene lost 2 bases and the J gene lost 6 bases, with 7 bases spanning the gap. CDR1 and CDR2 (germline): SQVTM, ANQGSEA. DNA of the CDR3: TGCAGCGTTGAACTTGGGGCTGAAGCTTTCTTT. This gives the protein CSVELGAEAFF.

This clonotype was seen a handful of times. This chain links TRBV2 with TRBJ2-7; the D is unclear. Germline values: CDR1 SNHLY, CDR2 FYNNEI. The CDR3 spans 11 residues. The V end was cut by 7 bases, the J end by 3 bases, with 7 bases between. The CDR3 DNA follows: TGTGCCAGCAAGTTTAGCTACGAGCAGTACTTC. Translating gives CASKFSYEQYF.

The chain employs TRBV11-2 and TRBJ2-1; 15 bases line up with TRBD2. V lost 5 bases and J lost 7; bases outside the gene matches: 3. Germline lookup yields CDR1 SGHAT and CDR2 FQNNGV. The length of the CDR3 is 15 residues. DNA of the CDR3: TGTGCCAGCAGCCGGACTAGCGGGGGGGCGAATGAGCAGTTCTTC. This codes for CASSRTSGGANEQFF.

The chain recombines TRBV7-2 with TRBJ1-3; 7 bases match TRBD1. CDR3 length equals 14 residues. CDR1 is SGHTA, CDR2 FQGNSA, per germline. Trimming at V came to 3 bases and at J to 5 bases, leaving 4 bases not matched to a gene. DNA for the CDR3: TGTGCCAGCAGCTTCGGACAGGCCCGAAACACCATATATTTT. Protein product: CASSFGQARNTIYF.

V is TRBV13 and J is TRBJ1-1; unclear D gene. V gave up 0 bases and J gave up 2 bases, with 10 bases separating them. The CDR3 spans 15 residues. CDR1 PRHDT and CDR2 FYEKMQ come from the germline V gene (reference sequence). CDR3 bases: TGTGCCAGCAGCTTAGGTCGGCTTGTTAACACTGAAGCTTTCTTT. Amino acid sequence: CASSLGRLVNTEAFF.